Below are 3 T cell receptor beta chains sequenced from a single sample in a study of cytomegalovirus exposure and HLA in healthy donors. Measured with immunoSEQ multiplex PCR; TCRdb has only the in-frame clones, and not every one. The table includes about 240,000 clones, about 87% detected once. Source material: PBMCs. Source of these receptors: a man aged 18 to 35 in good health and CMV-seronegative.

This clone appeared a few times. The genes are TRBV5-4 and TRBJ2-1, with 9 bases fitting TRBD2. Trimming at V came to 2 bases and at J to 2 bases, leaving 2 bases not matched to a gene. The CDR3 is 15 residues long. CDR1 and CDR2 from the germline V gene are SGHNT and YYREEE (reference sequence). CDR3 sequence: CASSLSGRPYNEQFF. The CDR3 DNA reads as TGTGCCAGCAGCTTAAGCGGGAGGCCCTACAATGAGCAGTTCTTC.

The CDR3 loop is CASSAPQGAPPEAFF. CDR3 coding DNA: TGTGCCAGCAGCGCCCCACAGGGGGCGCCCCCTGAAGCTTTCTTT. V usage is TRBV9 and J usage is TRBJ1-1; 9 bases fit TRBD1. This CDR3 spans 15 amino acids. Unmatched junction bases numbered 9, after V lost 3 bases and J lost 6 bases. Germline V gene data show CDR1 as SGDLS and CDR2 as YYNGEE.

The V and J genes are TRBV5-4 and TRBJ2-7; perhaps TRBD1 as D (6 bases). The ends were cut back, 6 bases at V and 2 bases at J, with 15 bases in the middle. There are 14 residues in the CDR3. Germline V lookup: CDR1 SGHNT, CDR2 YYREEE (reference sequence). This CDR3 is CASKQGLYTYEQYF. The CDR3 DNA is TGTGCCAGCAAACAGGGCCTATACACCTACGAGCAGTACTTC.